This T cell receptor (beta chain) came from a study of T cell changes during pregnancy in multiple sclerosis. With V trimmed by 2 bases and J by 4 bases, 6 bases remained unmatched. The germline V gene encodes CDR1 MNHEY and CDR2 SVGAGI. This CDR3 has 16 amino acids. Assay: immunoSEQ multiplex PCR; the TCRdb copy retains only in-frame clones and omits some. Of about 20,000 clones listed, about nine tenths are singletons. J is TRBJ2-1 and V is TRBV6-5, with 9 bases lining up with TRBD2. The sequences come from CD8+ T cells from peripheral blood mononuclear cells, collected in the third trimester of pregnancy. This TCR derives from a female donor in good health, enrolled as a control in a pregnancy study. The CDR3 nucleotides are TGTGCCAGCAGTTACGGGTTAGCGGGAGCGTACAATGAGCAGTTCTTC. Translating gives CASSYGLAGAYNEQFF.